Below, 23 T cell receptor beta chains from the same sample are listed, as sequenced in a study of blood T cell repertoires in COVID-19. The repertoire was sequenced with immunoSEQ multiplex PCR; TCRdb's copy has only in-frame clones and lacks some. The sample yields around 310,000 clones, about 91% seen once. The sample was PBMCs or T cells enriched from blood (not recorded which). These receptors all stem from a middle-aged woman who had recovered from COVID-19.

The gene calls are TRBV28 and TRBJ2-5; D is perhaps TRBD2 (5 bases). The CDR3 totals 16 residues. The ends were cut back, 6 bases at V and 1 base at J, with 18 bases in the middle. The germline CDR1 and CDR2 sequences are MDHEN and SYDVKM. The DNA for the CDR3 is TGTGCCAGCAGCCCCCGCGAGGGTTTGTCCCAAGAGACCCAGTACTTC. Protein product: CASSPREGLSQETQYF.

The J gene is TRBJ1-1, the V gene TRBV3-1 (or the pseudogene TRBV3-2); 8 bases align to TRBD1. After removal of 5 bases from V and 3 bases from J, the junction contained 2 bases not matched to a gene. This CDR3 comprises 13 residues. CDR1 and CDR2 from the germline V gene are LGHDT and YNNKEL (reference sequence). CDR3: CASSAQGDTEAFF. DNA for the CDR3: TGTGCCAGCAGCGCACAGGGGGACACTGAAGCTTTCTTT.

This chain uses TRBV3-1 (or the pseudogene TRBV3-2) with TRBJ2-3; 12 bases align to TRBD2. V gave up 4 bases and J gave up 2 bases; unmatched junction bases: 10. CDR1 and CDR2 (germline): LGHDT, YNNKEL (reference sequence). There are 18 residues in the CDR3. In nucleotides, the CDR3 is TGTGCCAGCAGCCTCTCACTAGCGGGGGGTCCCTACACAGATACGCAGTATTTT. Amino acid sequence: CASSLSLAGGPYTDTQYF.

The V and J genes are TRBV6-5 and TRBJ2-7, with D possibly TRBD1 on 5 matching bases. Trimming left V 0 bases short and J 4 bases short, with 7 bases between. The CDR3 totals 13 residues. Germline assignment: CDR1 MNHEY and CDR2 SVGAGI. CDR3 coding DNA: TGTGCCAGCAGTTACTCCTACAGGTACGAGCAGTACTTC. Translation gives CASSYSYRYEQYF.

In DNA form, the CDR3 reads TGTGCCAGCAGCTTAGCGGCCACCACCGGGGAGCTGTTTTTT. Protein: CASSLAATTGELFF. The chain combines TRBV7-8 with TRBJ2-2, with D uncertain. Germline V gene lookup returns CDR1 SGHVS and CDR2 FQNEAQ. V was shortened by 0 bases and J by 4 bases, with 6 bases between the two germline ends. This CDR3 is built from 14 residues.

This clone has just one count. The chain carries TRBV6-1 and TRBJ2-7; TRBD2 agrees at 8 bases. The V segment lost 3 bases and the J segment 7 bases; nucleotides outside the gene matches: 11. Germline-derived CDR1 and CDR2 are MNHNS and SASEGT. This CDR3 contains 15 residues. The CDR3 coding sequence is TGTGCCAGCAGTGACCAAGCGGGGGCTGCAGGAGAGCAGTACTTC. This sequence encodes CASSDQAGAAGEQYF.

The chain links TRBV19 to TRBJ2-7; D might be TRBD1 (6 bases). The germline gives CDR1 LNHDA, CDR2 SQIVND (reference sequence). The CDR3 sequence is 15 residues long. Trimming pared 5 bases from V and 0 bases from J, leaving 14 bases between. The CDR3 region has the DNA TGTGCCAGTAGTTCGCAGGGGTATTTCTCCTACGAGCAGTACTTC. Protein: CASSSQGYFSYEQYF.

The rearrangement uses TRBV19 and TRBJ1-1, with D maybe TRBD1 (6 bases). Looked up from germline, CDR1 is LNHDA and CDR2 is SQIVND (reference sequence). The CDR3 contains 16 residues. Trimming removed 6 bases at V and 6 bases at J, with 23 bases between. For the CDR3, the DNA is TGTGCCAGTAGAACCCAAGATATGGACAGCGCCGCTGAAGCTTTCTTT. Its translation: CASRTQDMDSAAEAFF.

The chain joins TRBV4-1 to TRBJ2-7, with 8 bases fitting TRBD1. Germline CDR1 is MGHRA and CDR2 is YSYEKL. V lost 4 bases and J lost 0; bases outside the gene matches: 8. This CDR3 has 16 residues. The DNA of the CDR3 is TGCGCCAGCAGCCCTTTTGCCGGGACAGGCTCCTACGAGCAGTACTTC. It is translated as CASSPFAGTGSYEQYF.

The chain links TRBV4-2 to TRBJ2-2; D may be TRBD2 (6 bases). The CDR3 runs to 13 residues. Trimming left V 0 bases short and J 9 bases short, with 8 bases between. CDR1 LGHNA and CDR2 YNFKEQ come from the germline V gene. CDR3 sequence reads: CASSQEEGRELFF. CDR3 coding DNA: TGTGCCAGCAGCCAAGAGGAGGGGAGGGAGCTGTTTTTT.

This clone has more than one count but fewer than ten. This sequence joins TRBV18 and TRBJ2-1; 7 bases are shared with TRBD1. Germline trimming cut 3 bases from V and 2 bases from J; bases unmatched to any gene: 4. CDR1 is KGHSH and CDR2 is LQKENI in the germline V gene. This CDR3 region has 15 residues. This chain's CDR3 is CASSPRDSPYNEQFF. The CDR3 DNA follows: TGTGCCAGCTCACCTCGGGACAGCCCCTACAATGAGCAGTTCTTC.

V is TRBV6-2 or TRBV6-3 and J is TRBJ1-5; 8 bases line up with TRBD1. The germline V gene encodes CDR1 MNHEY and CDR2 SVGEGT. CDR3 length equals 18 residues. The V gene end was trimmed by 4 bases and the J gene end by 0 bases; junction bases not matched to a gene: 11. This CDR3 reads CASSSFPRTGSSNQPQHF. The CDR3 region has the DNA TGTGCCAGCAGTTCCTTCCCGAGGACAGGGAGTAGCAATCAGCCCCAGCATTTT.

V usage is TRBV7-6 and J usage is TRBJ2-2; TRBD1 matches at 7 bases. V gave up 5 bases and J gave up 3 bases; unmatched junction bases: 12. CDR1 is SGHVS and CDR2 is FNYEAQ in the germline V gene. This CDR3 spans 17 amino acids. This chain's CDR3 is CASSPFHLGQHTGELFF. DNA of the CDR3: TGTGCCAGCAGCCCCTTCCACCTGGGACAGCACACCGGGGAGCTGTTTTTT.

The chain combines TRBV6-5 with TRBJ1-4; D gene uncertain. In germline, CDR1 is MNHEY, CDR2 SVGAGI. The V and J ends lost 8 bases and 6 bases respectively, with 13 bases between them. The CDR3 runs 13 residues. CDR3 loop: CASGRQSDEKLFF. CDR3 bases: TGTGCCAGCGGTCGACAATCAGATGAAAAACTGTTTTTT.

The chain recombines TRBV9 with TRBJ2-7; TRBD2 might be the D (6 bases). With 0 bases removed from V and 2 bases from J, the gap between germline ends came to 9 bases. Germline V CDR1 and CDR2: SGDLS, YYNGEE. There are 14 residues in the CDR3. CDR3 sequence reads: CASSVVPGAYEQYF. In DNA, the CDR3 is TGTGCCAGCAGCGTAGTTCCGGGGGCCTACGAGCAGTACTTC. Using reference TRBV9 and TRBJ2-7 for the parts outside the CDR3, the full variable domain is DSGVTQTPKHLITATGQRVTLRCSPRSGDLSVYWYQQSLDQGLQFLIQYYNGEERAKGNILERFSAQQFPDLHSELNLSSLELGDSALYFCASSVVPGAYEQYFGPGTRLTVT.

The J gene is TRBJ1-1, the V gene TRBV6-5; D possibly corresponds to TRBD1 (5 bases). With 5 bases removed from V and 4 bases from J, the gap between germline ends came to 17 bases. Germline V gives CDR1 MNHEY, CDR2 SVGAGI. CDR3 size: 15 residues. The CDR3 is CASSRSTGTPTEAFF. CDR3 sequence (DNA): TGTGCCAGCAGTCGCTCGACCGGGACTCCCACTGAAGCTTTCTTT.

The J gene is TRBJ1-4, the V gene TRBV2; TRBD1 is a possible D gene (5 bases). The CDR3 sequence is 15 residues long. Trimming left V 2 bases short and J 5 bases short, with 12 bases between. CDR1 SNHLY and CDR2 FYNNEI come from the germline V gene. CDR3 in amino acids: CASSEPWGENEKLFF. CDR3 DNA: TGTGCCAGCAGTGAACCGTGGGGGGAGAATGAAAAACTGTTTTTT.

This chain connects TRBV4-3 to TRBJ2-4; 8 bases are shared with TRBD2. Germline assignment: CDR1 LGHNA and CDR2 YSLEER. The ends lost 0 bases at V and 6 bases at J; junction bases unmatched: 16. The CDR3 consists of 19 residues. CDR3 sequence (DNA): TGCGCCAGCAGCCAAGATAGAGCACTAGCGGACCAAACAAGAAACATTCAGTACTTC. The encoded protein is CASSQDRALADQTRNIQYF.

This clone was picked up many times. CDR3 sequence: CASSIMASGGDTQYF. CDR3 nucleotides: TGTGCCAGTAGTATAATGGCTAGCGGGGGGGATACGCAGTATTTT. This chain joins TRBV19 and TRBJ2-3, with 11 positions matching TRBD2. V shed 2 bases and J 6 bases; nucleotides not matched to a gene: 4. Germline values: CDR1 LNHDA, CDR2 SQIVND (reference sequence). The CDR3 contains 15 residues.

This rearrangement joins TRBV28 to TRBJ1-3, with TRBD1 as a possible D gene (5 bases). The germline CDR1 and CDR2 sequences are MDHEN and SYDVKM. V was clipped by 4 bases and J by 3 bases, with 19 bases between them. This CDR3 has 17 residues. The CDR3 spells CASSSLPPGGYGNTIYF. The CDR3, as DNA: TGTGCCAGCAGTTCCCTCCCCCCGGGGGGATATGGAAACACCATATATTTT. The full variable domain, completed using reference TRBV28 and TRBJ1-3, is DVKVTQSSRYLVKRTGEKVFLECVQDMDHENMFWYRQDPGLGLRLIYFSYDVKMKEKGDIPEGYSVSREKKERFSLILESASTNQTSMYLCASSSLPPGGYGNTIYFGEGSWLTVV.

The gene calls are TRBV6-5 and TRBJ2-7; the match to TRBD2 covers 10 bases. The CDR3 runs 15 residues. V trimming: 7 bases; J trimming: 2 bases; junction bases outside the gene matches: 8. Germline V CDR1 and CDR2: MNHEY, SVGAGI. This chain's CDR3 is CASNGRTSGPYEQYF. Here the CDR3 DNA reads TGTGCCAGCAATGGGAGGACTAGCGGCCCCTACGAGCAGTACTTC.

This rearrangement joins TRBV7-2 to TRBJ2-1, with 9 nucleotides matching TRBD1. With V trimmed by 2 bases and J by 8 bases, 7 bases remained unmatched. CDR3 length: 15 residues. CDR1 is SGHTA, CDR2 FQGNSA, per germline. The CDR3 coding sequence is TGTGCCAGCAGCTTAATACAGGGGGCGTTTGATGAGCAGTTCTTC. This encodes CASSLIQGAFDEQFF.

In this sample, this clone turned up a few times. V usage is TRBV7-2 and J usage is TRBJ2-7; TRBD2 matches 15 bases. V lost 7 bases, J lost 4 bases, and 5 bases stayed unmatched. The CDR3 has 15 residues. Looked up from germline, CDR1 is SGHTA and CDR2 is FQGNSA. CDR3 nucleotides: TGTGCCAGCAACTCCGGACTAGCGGGAGGGTACGAGCAGTACTTC. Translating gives CASNSGLAGGYEQYF.